Listed here are 25 T cell receptor beta chains from one sample, sequenced in a study of cytotoxic CD8 clonotypes in ibrutinib-treated CLL. Method: immunoSEQ multiplex PCR; TCRdb's copy keeps in-frame clones and lacks some. The top ten hold 13% of the sample, which has some 200,000 clones, 55% to 85% seen once. The sequencing here drew on PBMCs, taken after 24 months of ibrutinib treatment. All receptors derive from a human donor with chronic lymphocytic leukemia.

The V call is TRBV18, the J call TRBJ1-2; D unresolved. The CDR3 runs 14 residues. Germline CDR1 reads KGHSH; CDR2 reads LQKENI. V lost 0 bases and J lost 4, with 9 bases in between. This CDR3 is CASSPPSQSYGYTF. The DNA for the CDR3 is TGTGCCAGCTCACCACCTTCGCAGAGCTATGGCTACACCTTC. The complete variable domain, with remaining parts taken from reference TRBV18 and TRBJ1-2, reads NAGVMQNPRHLVRRRGQEARLRCSPMKGHSHVYWYRQLPEEGLKFMVYLQKENIIDESGMPKERFSAEFPKEGPSILRIQQVVRGDSAAYFCASSPPSQSYGYTFGSGTRLTVV.

The rearrangement links TRBV18 to TRBJ2-3, with 11 bases fitting TRBD1. The CDR3 totals 15 residues. J lost 2 bases, V lost 3 bases, and 1 base had no gene match. From germline, CDR1 is KGHSH and CDR2 LQKENI. The CDR3 sequence: CASSPGQGVTDTQYF. The CDR3 DNA reads TGTGCCAGCTCACCGGGACAGGGGGTCACAGATACGCAGTATTTT.

The table lists this clone with a few counts. The chain is built from TRBV7-3 and TRBJ2-5; D gene ambiguous. Germline CDR1 and CDR2: SGHTA and FQGTGA. The CDR3 loop spans 13 amino acids. The V end was cut by 6 bases, the J end by 0 bases, with 8 bases between. As DNA, the CDR3 is TGTGCCAGCAGTCGAACACACCAAGAGACCCAGTACTTC. It encodes CASSRTHQETQYF.

The chain recombines TRBV20-1 with TRBJ2-1; no reliable D call. Trimming stripped 3 bases from V and 6 bases from J, with 3 bases between. The CDR3 length is 10 residues. CDR1 DFQATT and CDR2 SNEGSKA come from the germline V gene (reference sequence). The CDR3: CSASLNEQFF. The CDR3 DNA reads as TGCAGTGCTAGTCTCAATGAGCAGTTCTTC.

The chain has TRBV5-8 and TRBJ1-1; D not certain. Trimming stripped 1 base from V and 0 bases from J, with 13 bases between. This CDR3 is 16 amino acids long. The germline CDR1 and CDR2 sequences are SGHTS and YDEGEE. The CDR3 DNA follows: TGTGCCAGCAGCTTGTTGAGGGTTGCAGTGAACACTGAAGCTTTCTTT. This codes for CASSLLRVAVNTEAFF.

The genes are TRBV2 and TRBJ2-7; D call uncertain. Germline CDR1 and CDR2: SNHLY and FYNNEI. This CDR3 contains 14 residues. Trimming cost V 5 bases and J 6 bases, with 17 bases left between them. The CDR3 sequence is CASSPRWGATEQYF. CDR3 DNA sequence: TGTGCCAGCAGTCCTAGATGGGGTGCTACCGAGCAGTACTTC.

The chain joins TRBV5-1 to TRBJ1-1; D is ambiguous. This CDR3 has 14 residues. Germline V gene sequence: CDR1 SGHRS, CDR2 YFSETQ. V was cut by 2 bases and J by 0 bases, with 8 bases left in between. The CDR3 spells CASSFQYMNTEAFF. The CDR3 region has the DNA TGCGCCAGCAGCTTCCAGTACATGAACACTGAAGCTTTCTTT.

CDR3 in DNA: TGTGCCAGCAGTGCCGCGGTTGTAGCGGTGCAGTACTTC. It codes for CASSAAVVAVQYF. The rearrangement uses TRBV27 and TRBJ2-7, with D maybe TRBD2 (6 bases). The CDR3 contains 13 residues. CDR1 is MNHEY, CDR2 SMNVEV, per germline (reference sequence). V was cut by 5 bases and J by 9 bases, with 17 bases left in between.

The CDR3 protein is CASSLSGQGAFYGYTF. The CDR3 DNA reads TGCGCCAGCAGCCTGTCGGGACAGGGGGCTTTTTATGGCTACACCTTC. V gene TRBV4-1 combines with J gene TRBJ1-2, with TRBD1 identical over 12 bases. V lost 4 bases, J lost 5 bases, and 8 bases stayed unmatched. Germline assignment: CDR1 MGHRA and CDR2 YSYEKL. The CDR3 extends over 16 amino acids.

V gene TRBV7-2 combines with J gene TRBJ1-5; 7 nucleotides match TRBD1. The V and J ends lost 1 base and 0 bases, in that order; junction bases with no gene match: 6. The CDR3 covers 17 residues. Germline V gives CDR1 SGHTA, CDR2 FQGNSA. The CDR3: CASSLVYRGYSNQPQHF. DNA for the CDR3: TGTGCCAGCAGCTTAGTTTACAGGGGATATAGCAATCAGCCCCAGCATTTT.

About this clone itself: Sequence at one end of the junction differs from germline and may be a read error. For the CDR3, the DNA is TGCAAAGGGGAGGCGGAGCACTACGAGCAGTACTTC. Translation gives CKGEAEHYEQYF. The genes are TRBV7-2 and TRBJ2-7, with D tentatively TRBD2 (6 bases). CDR1 is SGHTA, CDR2 FQGNSA, per germline. There are 12 residues in the CDR3.

The chain carries TRBV29-1 and TRBJ1-2, with D possibly being TRBD1 (6 bases). In germline, CDR1 is SQVTM, CDR2 ANQGSEA. The CDR3 has 17 residues. V was trimmed by 1 base and J by 3 bases, leaving 21 bases between them. The CDR3 DNA reads TGCAGCGTTGAAGGGATCTGGCCACAGGGTTTGGACTATGGCTACACCTTC. Translating gives CSVEGIWPQGLDYGYTF.

The V gene is TRBV6-1, the J gene TRBJ2-4; maybe TRBD1 (5 bases). The CDR3 has 13 residues. Per germline, CDR1 MNHNS and CDR2 SASEGT. The ends were cut back, 4 bases at V and 2 bases at J, with 6 bases in the middle. This CDR3 reads CASSGQTKNIQYF. The CDR3 DNA is TGTGCCAGCAGTGGACAGACCAAAAACATTCAGTACTTC.

This clone has only a few counts. This rearrangement joins TRBV19 to TRBJ2-7, with no clear D. The length of the CDR3 is 15 residues. Trimming cost V 2 bases and J 1 base, with 12 bases left between them. CDR1 is LNHDA, CDR2 SQIVND, per germline (reference sequence). The CDR3 here is CASSIRAGTSYEQYF. The CDR3 DNA reads TGTGCCAGTAGTATACGTGCAGGTACTTCCTACGAGCAGTACTTC. Supplemented by reference TRBV19 and TRBJ2-7, the full variable domain reads DGGITQSPKYLFRKEGQNVTLSCEQNLNHDAMYWYRQDPGQGLRLIYYSQIVNDFQKGDIAEGYSVSREKKESFPLTVTSAQKNPTAFYLCASSIRAGTSYEQYFGPGTRLTVT.

This chain joins TRBV18 and TRBJ2-2; possibly TRBD2 for D (6 bases). Trimming shortened V by 1 base and J by 4 bases, and 10 bases separated the two germline ends. Germline V gene lookup returns CDR1 KGHSH and CDR2 LQKENI. The CDR3 is made up of 15 amino acids. The CDR3 sequence: CASSPLGLVTGELFF. CDR3 DNA: TGTGCCAGCTCACCACTGGGACTGGTCACCGGGGAGCTGTTTTTT.

This clone has a handful of counts. This rearrangement joins TRBV30 to TRBJ1-1; the match to TRBD1 covers 8 bases. The CDR3 contains 13 residues. J was trimmed by 2 bases and V by 6 bases; bases with no gene match: 5. CDR1 and CDR2 from the germline V gene are GTSNPN and SVGIG (reference sequence). CDR3 region: CACGDRLNTEAFF. The DNA for the CDR3 is TGTGCCTGCGGGGACAGGCTAAACACTGAAGCTTTCTTT.

This sequence joins TRBV28 and TRBJ1-2; D possibly corresponds to TRBD1 (5 bases). The CDR3 is 14 residues long. Germline V gives CDR1 MDHEN, CDR2 SYDVKM. V dropped 5 bases and J dropped 4 bases, with 14 bases sitting between them. The CDR3 reads CASSDPQGSYGYTF. In DNA, the CDR3 is TGTGCCAGCAGTGACCCCCAGGGAAGCTATGGCTACACCTTC.

The genes are TRBV4-3 and TRBJ2-1; 8 bases match TRBD2. CDR1 and CDR2 (germline): LGHNA, YSLEER. The CDR3 loop spans 15 amino acids. The V gene end was trimmed by 3 bases and the J gene end by 5 bases; junction bases not matched to a gene: 6. Written as DNA, the CDR3 is TGCGCCAGCAGCCAGGGACTAGAAGGTGACAATGAGCAGTTCTTC. Encoded protein: CASSQGLEGDNEQFF.

The rearrangement joins TRBV5-6 to TRBJ2-2; TRBD1 aligns across 8 bases. The junction had 4 bases not matched to a gene; V was cut back by 3 bases and J by 3 bases. This CDR3 is built from 15 residues. Germline V gene sequence: CDR1 SGHDT, CDR2 YYEEEE. CDR3 amino acids: CASSSPGQDTGELFF. The DNA of the CDR3 is TGTGCCAGCAGCTCGCCGGGACAGGACACCGGGGAGCTGTTTTTT.

This clone appeared once. The chain recombines TRBV27 with TRBJ2-1, with 9 bases matching TRBD2. V dropped 4 bases and J dropped 2; count of bases not matched to a gene: 6. The CDR3 has 16 residues. CDR1 and CDR2 (germline): MNHEY, SMNVEV (reference sequence). CDR3 sequence reads: CASSSLSSGAYNEQFF. DNA for the CDR3: TGTGCCAGCAGTTCCCTTTCTAGCGGGGCCTACAATGAGCAGTTCTTC.

The chain recombines TRBV18 with TRBJ2-2; a possible D gene is TRBD1 (5 bases). Germline CDR1 is KGHSH and CDR2 is LQKENI. The CDR3 totals 15 residues. V was shortened by 4 bases and J by 6 bases, with 15 bases between the two germline ends. CDR3 sequence (DNA): TGTGCCAGCTCACTACAGGCCCCCGGTCCCGGGGAGCTGTTTTTT. This gives the protein CASSLQAPGPGELFF.

The CDR3 DNA follows: TGTGCCAGCTCACCTTTCGTCCGGGATGAGCAGTTCTTC. It specifies CASSPFVRDEQFF. The gene calls are TRBV18 and TRBJ2-1; D remains unclear. The length of the CDR3 is 13 residues. CDR1 and CDR2 (germline): KGHSH, LQKENI. Trimming removed 3 bases from V and 8 bases from J, with 11 bases in between.

This clone was seen only a few times. The V call is TRBV27, the J call TRBJ1-2; 12 positions agree with TRBD1. The CDR3 totals 17 residues. V shed 4 bases and J 6 bases; nucleotides not matched to a gene: 12. CDR1 is MNHEY, CDR2 SMNVEV, per germline (reference sequence). The CDR3 DNA reads TGTGCCAGCAGTTCGCCGGGACAGGGGGCCCCGGCTAATGGCTACACCTTC. Translating gives CASSSPGQGAPANGYTF.

The chain has TRBV4-3 and TRBJ2-1; 9 bases match TRBD2. V lost 0 bases to trimming and J lost 7 bases; unmatched junction nucleotides: 7. Germline assignment: CDR1 LGHNA and CDR2 YSLEER. The CDR3 has 16 residues. The CDR3 DNA sequence: TGCGCCAGCAGCCAAGATTTGGAGCGGGGGGAGAATGAGCAGTTCTTC. It encodes CASSQDLERGENEQFF.

The rearrangement uses TRBV19 and TRBJ1-4, with D tentatively TRBD1 (6 bases). The germline V and J ends were trimmed by 3 bases and 15 bases, with 11 bases remaining between them. Germline V gene sequence: CDR1 LNHDA, CDR2 SQIVND (reference sequence). CDR3 length: 11 residues. CDR3 sequence reads: CASSIGQKVFF. CDR3 DNA sequence: TGTGCCAGTAGTATCGGACAGAAGGTGTTTTTT. The variable domain in full, with the rest retrieved from reference TRBV19 and TRBJ1-4, is DGGITQSPKYLFRKEGQNVTLSCEQNLNHDAMYWYRQDPGQGLRLIYYSQIVNDFQKGDIAEGYSVSREKKESFPLTVTSAQKNPTAFYLCASSIGQKVFFGSGTQLSVL.